Listed here is a single T cell receptor beta chain. Its antigen remains unknown. The data were taken from a study of cytomegalovirus exposure and HLA in healthy donors. Study conclusions and caveats: The study carried out a later analysis of TCR beta sequences. It associated around 17,000 of them with specific HLA alleles at a false discovery rate of 0.05.

Participants comprised healthy donors of bone marrow. CDR3 length: 16 amino acids. Germline CDR1 reads SGHTA; CDR2 reads FQGNSA. The germline V and J ends were trimmed by 4 bases and 4 bases, with 16 bases remaining between them. The primer mix had 60 Vbeta and 13 Jbeta primers. Generated by immunoSEQ multiplex PCR, the TCRdb table keeps only in-frame clones and is missing some. In the table there are 180,000 or so clones, 60% to 80% of which are singletons. This TCR came from a woman in her forties in good health and CMV-seropositive. The specimen sequenced was PBMCs. This chain links TRBV7-2 with TRBJ1-4; D gene uncertain. As DNA, the CDR3 is TGTGCCAGCAGCTCGTACGGGGAGCGCCTTAATGAAAAACTGTTTTTT. Its translation: CASSSYGERLNEKLFF.